These 18 T cell receptor beta chains came from one sample sequenced in a study of blood T cell repertoires in COVID-19. Assay: immunoSEQ multiplex PCR; the TCRdb copy retains only in-frame clones and omits some. The sample includes roughly 270,000 clones, 75% to 90% seen only once; the top ten take around 2.3%. Sequencing was performed on PBMCs or T cells enriched from blood (not recorded which). The receptors were sampled from a woman aged 50 to 65 who had recovered from COVID-19.

The V and J genes are TRBV10-2 and TRBJ2-7, with D perhaps TRBD1 (5 bases). Germline CDR1 reads WSHSY; CDR2 reads SAAADI. V lost 8 bases, J lost 3 bases, and 11 bases lay in between. This CDR3 spans 12 amino acids. CDR3 in amino acids: CASGAWFYEQYF. CDR3 nucleotide sequence: TGCGCCAGCGGGGCCTGGTTCTACGAGCAGTACTTC.

This clone was detected a few times. The chain carries TRBV6-5 and TRBJ1-3; D is unclear. The CDR3 sequence is 13 residues long. The germline V gene encodes CDR1 MNHEY and CDR2 SVGAGI. The ends were cut back, 8 bases at V and 2 bases at J, with 10 bases in the middle. The DNA of the CDR3 is TGTGCCAGCGCCTCTGGAGCTGGAAACACCATATATTTT. It encodes CASASGAGNTIYF.

V is TRBV19 and J is TRBJ2-2, with 8 bases that match TRBD2. CDR1 is LNHDA and CDR2 is SQIVND in the germline V gene (reference sequence). The CDR3 extends over 15 amino acids. J was trimmed by 5 bases and V by 3 bases; bases with no gene match: 5. The CDR3 loop reads CASSIFREGTGELFF. As DNA, the CDR3 is TGTGCCAGTAGTATTTTCCGGGAGGGGACCGGGGAGCTGTTTTTT.

V usage is TRBV9 and J usage is TRBJ1-1; no reliable D call. Germline V gene sequence: CDR1 SGDLS, CDR2 YYNGEE. V was cut by 0 bases and J by 1 base, with 7 bases left in between. The CDR3 is made up of 14 amino acids. The CDR3: CASSVDGKNTEAFF. The CDR3 region has the DNA TGTGCCAGCAGCGTAGACGGGAAGAACACTGAAGCTTTCTTT.

The chain is built from TRBV5-6 and TRBJ1-1; D is possibly TRBD1 (5 bases). Trimming removed 0 bases from V and 1 base from J, with 10 bases in between. CDR1 SGHDT and CDR2 YYEEEE come from the germline V gene. CDR3 length equals 15 residues. Here the CDR3 reads CASSLAVTANTEAFF. CDR3 bases: TGTGCCAGCAGCTTGGCTGTGACAGCGAACACTGAAGCTTTCTTT. The variable domain in full, completed from reference TRBV5-6 and TRBJ1-1, reads DAGVTQSPTHLIKTRGQQVTLRCSPKSGHDTVSWYQQALGQGPQFIFQYYEEEERQRGNFPDRFSGHQFPNYSSELNVNALLLGDSALYLCASSLAVTANTEAFFGQGTRLTVV.

The genes are TRBV7-2 and TRBJ2-1; TRBD2 matches 9 bases. J lost 5 bases, V lost 3 bases, and 5 bases had no gene match. The CDR3 is 15 amino acids. Looked up from germline, CDR1 is SGHTA and CDR2 is FQGNSA. CDR3 nucleotide sequence: TGTGCCAGCAGCTTTCCCCTAGCGGGGAACAATGAGCAGTTCTTC. This encodes CASSFPLAGNNEQFF.

This chain links TRBV5-1 with TRBJ2-5, with TRBD1 matching over 7 bases. The V segment lost 4 bases and the J segment 5 bases; nucleotides outside the gene matches: 11. CDR3 length: 15 residues. The germline V gene encodes CDR1 SGHRS and CDR2 YFSETQ. This chain's CDR3 is CASSERQGAFETQYF. The CDR3, as DNA: TGCGCCAGCAGCGAACGACAGGGAGCTTTCGAGACCCAGTACTTC.

V gene TRBV5-4 combines with J gene TRBJ1-4, with a weak D call TRBD1 (5 bases). Germline V gives CDR1 SGHNT, CDR2 YYREEE (reference sequence). The CDR3 loop spans 16 amino acids. Trimming removed 4 bases from V and 3 bases from J, with 16 bases in between. The CDR3 DNA is TGTGCCAGCAGCCCCGGCGGGGCACAGGCTAATGAAAAACTGTTTTTT. It translates to CASSPGGAQANEKLFF.

This chain joins TRBV7-2 and TRBJ2-7; 11 bases line up with TRBD2. The CDR3 has 18 amino acids. Unmatched junction bases numbered 12, after V lost 1 base and J lost 4 bases. Germline loops: CDR1 SGHTA, CDR2 FQGNSA. This CDR3 reads CASSLVGPVGTSGYEQYF. CDR3 nucleotides: TGTGCCAGCAGCTTAGTTGGGCCTGTTGGGACTAGCGGTTACGAGCAGTACTTC.

This rearrangement joins TRBV2 to TRBJ2-7; 9 bases line up with TRBD1. From germline, CDR1 is SNHLY and CDR2 FYNNEI. The CDR3 has 15 residues. J was trimmed by 4 bases and V by 6 bases; bases with no gene match: 10. Here the CDR3 reads CASSLQGARQYEQYF. The CDR3, as DNA: TGTGCCAGCAGCTTACAGGGGGCGCGTCAATACGAGCAGTACTTC.

This clone has only one observation. The chain is built from TRBV3-1 (or the pseudogene TRBV3-2) and TRBJ1-2; D is unclear. V lost 1 base and J 7 bases, leaving 7 bases between the germline ends. CDR3 length: 12 residues. CDR1 and CDR2 from the germline V gene are LGHDT and YNNKEL (reference sequence). The DNA of the CDR3 is TGTGCCAGCAGCCAAGTAAAGCTTGGCTACACCTTC. Amino acids: CASSQVKLGYTF.

This sequence joins TRBV4-3 and TRBJ2-6; tentative D call: TRBD2 (6 bases). V gave up 3 bases and J gave up 3 bases, with 18 bases separating them. The CDR3 totals 18 residues. Germline V gene data show CDR1 as LGHNA and CDR2 as YSLEER. The DNA for the CDR3 is TGCGCCAGCAGCCAGAAGATTGGCGGGGCCGGTGGGGCCAACGTCCTGACTTTC. This gives the protein CASSQKIGGAGGANVLTF.

The chain is built from TRBV4-3 and TRBJ2-5, with a possible D match to TRBD2 (5 bases). V was cut by 4 bases and J by 4 bases, with 13 bases left in between. The germline gives CDR1 LGHNA, CDR2 YSLEER. This CDR3 comprises 14 residues. The CDR3 DNA follows: TGCGCCAGCAGCCTTGGACTTATAGTAGAGACCCAGTACTTC. Translated, it gives CASSLGLIVETQYF.

The J gene is TRBJ1-2, the V gene TRBV5-1; 10 bases agree with TRBD1. The CDR3 is 17 residues long. From germline, CDR1 is SGHRS and CDR2 YFSETQ. V trimming: 1 base; J trimming: 4 bases; junction bases outside the gene matches: 10. CDR3 sequence reads: CASSLTGDRGLSYGYTF. The CDR3 coding sequence is TGCGCCAGCAGCTTGACCGGGGACAGGGGCCTTTCCTATGGCTACACCTTC.

This rearrangement joins TRBV5-1 to TRBJ2-7; 10 bases match TRBD2. Germline lookup yields CDR1 SGHRS and CDR2 YFSETQ. The CDR3 sequence is 15 residues long. Unmatched junction bases numbered 5, after V lost 0 bases and J lost 5 bases. The CDR3 bases are TGCGCCAGCAGCTTGGTGATAGCGGGGGGCCACGAGCAGTACTTC. Residues: CASSLVIAGGHEQYF.

The chain uses TRBV3-1 (or the pseudogene TRBV3-2) and TRBJ1-4; D gene unclear. Trimming cost V 1 base and J 3 bases, with 3 bases left between them. The CDR3 has 13 amino acids. Germline V gives CDR1 LGHDT, CDR2 YNNKEL (reference sequence). The CDR3 DNA reads as TGTGCCAGCAGCCAAGTCGCTAATGAAAAACTGTTTTTT. It encodes CASSQVANEKLFF.

The chain employs TRBV3-1 (or the pseudogene TRBV3-2) and TRBJ2-1, with 7 nucleotides matching TRBD2. Germline values: CDR1 LGHDT, CDR2 YNNKEL (reference sequence). The CDR3 loop spans 15 amino acids. V dropped 4 bases and J dropped 7; count of bases not matched to a gene: 10. The CDR3 DNA is TGTGCCAGCAGCCTCCGGGACGCCGGGGGGAATGAGCAGTTCTTC. Its protein is CASSLRDAGGNEQFF.

V and J are TRBV5-1 and TRBJ2-3, with D perhaps TRBD1 (6 bases). The V and J ends lost 3 bases and 0 bases respectively, with 8 bases between them. Germline CDR1 SGHRS, CDR2 YFSETQ. This CDR3 comprises 14 residues. The CDR3 sequence is CASSSGQSTDTQYF. In nucleotides, the CDR3 is TGCGCCAGCAGCTCCGGACAGAGCACAGATACGCAGTATTTT.